These 22 T cell receptor beta chains originate from one sample sequenced in a study of T cells after posttransplantation cyclophosphamide (dated by TCRdb to the mid-2010s). The library was produced with the immunoSEQ multiplex PCR assay. TCRdb stores this immuneACCESS table with in-frame sequences only. Part of the clones is absent; in the studies checked, under half of the shortfall reflects unresolved V genes, and no reason is known for the rest. A total of 32,000 or so clones appear in this sample, around 90% of them only once. The top ten constitute about 15% of the sample. Sequencing was done on a sample of PBMCs. These receptors all stem from a woman aged 40 to 55 with a blood cancer, CMV-positive, and with a related stem cell donor.

The rearrangement uses TRBV6-5 and TRBJ1-1; D is perhaps TRBD1 (5 bases). CDR1 is MNHEY, CDR2 SVGAGI, per germline. Between the trimmed V and J ends, which lost 0 bases and 2 bases, there was a span of 10 bases. The CDR3 is made up of 15 amino acids. The DNA of the CDR3 is TGTGCCAGCAGTTACTCGGCAGGGTATAACACTGAAGCTTTCTTT. Its protein product is CASSYSAGYNTEAFF.

This rearrangement joins TRBV5-1 to TRBJ2-2; 8 positions match TRBD1. V shed 0 bases and J 9 bases; nucleotides not matched to a gene: 7. Germline V CDR1 and CDR2: SGHRS, YFSETQ. The CDR3 consists of 15 residues. CDR3 in amino acids: CASSLEQGVGRELFF. As DNA, the CDR3 is TGCGCCAGCAGCTTGGAACAGGGGGTCGGGAGGGAGCTGTTTTTT.

This clone was seen only once. The gene calls are TRBV19 and TRBJ1-2, with 9 bases aligning to TRBD1. Unmatched junction bases numbered 9, after V lost 3 bases and J lost 4 bases. Germline V gene data show CDR1 as LNHDA and CDR2 as SQIVND (reference sequence). The CDR3 covers 16 residues. The chain's CDR3 is CASSIEGTGQSYGYTF. CDR3 coding DNA: TGTGCCAGTAGTATCGAGGGGACAGGGCAATCCTATGGCTACACCTTC.

V and J are TRBV5-1 and TRBJ2-5; TRBD2 matches 13 bases. The germline CDR1 and CDR2 sequences are SGHRS and YFSETQ. V lost 1 base to trimming and J lost 0 bases; unmatched junction nucleotides: 3. The CDR3 has 17 residues. The CDR3 DNA follows: TGCGCCAGCAGCTTGACTAGCGGGGGGGAGTACCAAGAGACCCAGTACTTC. Residues: CASSLTSGGEYQETQYF.

The chain has TRBV6-1 and TRBJ2-7; 7 bases match TRBD1. Germline V gene data show CDR1 as MNHNS and CDR2 as SASEGT. V was clipped by 1 base and J by 7 bases; unmatched bases: 7. CDR3 length: 14 amino acids. This CDR3 is CASSEGQGQMEQYF. The CDR3 DNA is TGTGCCAGCAGTGAAGGACAGGGCCAGATGGAGCAGTACTTC.

This chain connects TRBV6-4 to TRBJ1-1, with D maybe TRBD1 (5 bases). The CDR3 contains 13 residues. V gave up 2 bases and J gave up 7 bases, with 11 bases separating them. Germline-derived CDR1 and CDR2 are MRHNA and SNTAGT. The CDR3 DNA is TGTGCCAGCAGTGACGTGTTCGGGGGTGAAGCTTTCTTT. This translates into CASSDVFGGEAFF.

The V and J genes are TRBV15 and TRBJ2-2; tentative D call: TRBD2 (5 bases). Trimming removed 5 bases from V and 1 base from J, with 17 bases in between. Germline lookup yields CDR1 LNHNV and CDR2 YYDKDF (reference sequence). The CDR3 is 17 amino acids. The CDR3 DNA reads as TGTGCCACCAGCTCTCGAATAGGTCGGGGGAACACCGGGGAGCTGTTTTTT. Protein product: CATSSRIGRGNTGELFF.

The genes are TRBV25-1 and TRBJ2-7; 9 bases are a match to TRBD1. The CDR3 is 11 residues long. CDR1 is MGHDK and CDR2 is SYGVNS in the germline V gene. J lost 6 bases, V lost 8 bases, and 2 bases had no gene match. The CDR3 region is CASRTGVEQYF. The CDR3 region has the DNA TGTGCCAGCCGGACAGGGGTCGAGCAGTACTTC.

This CDR3 reads CASTRGSISDTQYF. For the CDR3, the DNA is TGTGCCAGCACTCGGGGGTCAATTTCAGATACGCAGTATTTT. The gene calls are TRBV6-5 and TRBJ2-3; tentatively, D is TRBD2 (6 bases). Germline CDR1 and CDR2: MNHEY and SVGAGI. Trimming took 7 bases from V and 4 from J, leaving 15 bases between them. The CDR3 runs 14 residues.

This rearrangement joins TRBV11-2 to TRBJ2-7; tentatively, D is TRBD1 (8 bases). The length of the CDR3 is 16 residues. Germline lookup yields CDR1 SGHAT and CDR2 FQNNGV. The V gene lost 3 bases and the J gene lost 1 base, with 16 bases spanning the gap. This CDR3 reads CASSLGGTGISYEQYF. The CDR3 DNA reads TGTGCCAGCAGCTTGGGGGGGACAGGAATTTCCTACGAGCAGTACTTC.

The chain uses TRBV4-3 and TRBJ2-3, with no clear D. This CDR3 is 12 amino acids long. V was pared by 0 bases and J by 5 bases, with 3 bases between. Germline V gene data show CDR1 as LGHNA and CDR2 as YSLEER. The CDR3: CASSQDRDTQYF. The DNA for the CDR3 is TGCGCCAGCAGCCAAGATAGAGATACGCAGTATTTT.

The genes are TRBV13 and TRBJ1-3; 11 positions match TRBD1. Germline trimming cut 3 bases from V and 2 bases from J; bases unmatched to any gene: 9. The CDR3 spans 18 residues. Germline CDR1 PRHDT, CDR2 FYEKMQ (reference sequence). The CDR3 coding sequence is TGTGCCAGCAGCTTTCTTAGGACAGGGGGCGCAACTGGAAACACCATATATTTT. Its translation is CASSFLRTGGATGNTIYF.

The chain has TRBV11-2 and TRBJ1-3; unclear D gene. The CDR3 has 15 residues. V was clipped by 4 bases and J by 9 bases, with 19 bases between them. Germline V gene data show CDR1 as SGHAT and CDR2 as FQNNGV. The CDR3 region is CASSSGWQAQGTIYF. The CDR3 DNA follows: TGTGCCAGCAGCTCGGGATGGCAAGCTCAAGGCACCATATATTTT.

The J gene is TRBJ2-7, the V gene TRBV5-1, with a weak D call TRBD2 (5 bases). Germline V gives CDR1 SGHRS, CDR2 YFSETQ. The CDR3 is 15 amino acids. Between the trimmed V and J ends, which lost 4 bases and 0 bases, there was a span of 14 bases. CDR3 bases: TGCGCCAGCAGCCTCTACCCCCGGGGCTCCTACGAGCAGTACTTC. Protein sequence: CASSLYPRGSYEQYF.

The chain carries TRBV5-1 and TRBJ2-1; 9 bases map to TRBD1. The V segment lost 4 bases and the J segment 5 bases; nucleotides outside the gene matches: 4. Germline V CDR1 and CDR2: SGHRS, YFSETQ. The CDR3 contains 14 residues. The CDR3 sequence is CASSLQGADNEQFF. In nucleotides, the CDR3 is TGCGCCAGCAGCCTACAGGGGGCGGACAATGAGCAGTTCTTC.

The rearrangement uses TRBV7-2 and TRBJ1-1; 8 bases are a match to TRBD1. This CDR3 has 15 residues. CDR1 and CDR2 (germline): SGHTA, FQGNSA. The V segment lost 5 bases and the J segment 1 base; nucleotides outside the gene matches: 6. The CDR3 sequence: CASSIIGQGNTEAFF. CDR3 bases: TGTGCCAGCAGCATAATCGGACAGGGGAACACTGAAGCTTTCTTT.

In nucleotides, the CDR3 is TGCGCCAGCACTGCGGGAGGACTGAGCTCTGGAAACACCATATATTTT. Translation: CASTAGGLSSGNTIYF. The V call is TRBV5-1, the J call TRBJ1-3; D not certain. Germline assignment: CDR1 SGHRS and CDR2 YFSETQ. V was shortened by 6 bases and J by 0 bases, with 16 bases between the two germline ends. The length of the CDR3 is 16 residues.

The chain employs TRBV5-1 and TRBJ2-3; TRBD2 matches at 7 bases. With V trimmed by 1 base and J by 10 bases, 12 bases remained unmatched. The CDR3 is 15 amino acids. Germline lookup yields CDR1 SGHRS and CDR2 YFSETQ. CDR3 sequence reads: CASSLFGGREGAQYF. The CDR3 nucleotides are TGCGCCAGCAGCTTGTTCGGAGGCAGGGAGGGAGCGCAGTATTTT.

The J gene is TRBJ2-3, the V gene TRBV5-1; D is possibly TRBD1 (5 bases). Germline CDR1 is SGHRS and CDR2 is YFSETQ. The V gene lost 4 bases and the J gene lost 3 bases, with 15 bases spanning the gap. CDR3 size: 15 residues. The CDR3 protein is CASSPALRGTDTQYF. CDR3 DNA sequence: TGCGCCAGCAGCCCCGCCCTAAGGGGTACAGATACGCAGTATTTT.

V and J are TRBV15 and TRBJ1-2, with 7 bases matching TRBD1. This CDR3 has 13 amino acids. The J segment lost 8 bases and the V segment lost 1 base, leaving 4 bases of the junction unmatched. The V gene's germline CDR1 is LNHNV and CDR2 YYDKDF (reference sequence). CDR3 amino acids: CATSRGDRVGYTF. CDR3 coding DNA: TGTGCCACCAGCAGAGGCGACAGGGTAGGCTACACCTTC.

This chain uses TRBV5-1 with TRBJ2-5; a possible D gene is TRBD2 (6 bases). CDR3 length: 14 residues. Deletions cut 4 bases from V and 2 bases from J, with 12 bases between. Germline V lookup: CDR1 SGHRS, CDR2 YFSETQ. The CDR3 DNA reads as TGCGCCAGCAGCACGACTGGGGGGCAAGAGACCCAGTACTTC. This gives the protein CASSTTGGQETQYF.

The chain joins TRBV10-1 to TRBJ1-6; 10 bases line up with TRBD1. V dropped 6 bases and J dropped 10; count of bases not matched to a gene: 6. There are 14 residues in the CDR3. CDR1 is WNHNN, CDR2 SYGVQD, per germline (reference sequence). The CDR3 is CASSRDRGNSPLHF. In nucleotides, the CDR3 is TGCGCCAGCAGCAGGGACAGGGGCAACTCACCCCTCCACTTT.